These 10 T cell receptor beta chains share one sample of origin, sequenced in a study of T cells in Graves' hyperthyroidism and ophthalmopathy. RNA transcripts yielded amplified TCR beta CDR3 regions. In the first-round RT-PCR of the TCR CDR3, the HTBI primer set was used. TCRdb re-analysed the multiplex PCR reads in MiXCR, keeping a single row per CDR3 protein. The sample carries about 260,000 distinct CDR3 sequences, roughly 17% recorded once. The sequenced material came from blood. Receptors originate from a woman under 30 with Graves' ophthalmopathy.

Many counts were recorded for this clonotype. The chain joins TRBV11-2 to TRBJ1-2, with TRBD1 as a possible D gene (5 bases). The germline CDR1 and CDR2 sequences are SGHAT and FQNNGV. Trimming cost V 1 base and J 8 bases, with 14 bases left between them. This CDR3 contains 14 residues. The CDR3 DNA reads TGTGCCAGCAGCTTAGGACTCTCGGGGGGGGGCTACACCTTC. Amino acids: CASSLGLSGGGYTF. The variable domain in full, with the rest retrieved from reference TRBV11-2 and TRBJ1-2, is EAGVAQSPRYKIIEKRQSVAFWCNPISGHATLYWYQQILGQGPKLLIQFQNNGVVDDSQLPKDRFSAERLKGVDSTLKIQPAKLEDSAVYLCASSLGLSGGGYTFGSGTRLTVV.

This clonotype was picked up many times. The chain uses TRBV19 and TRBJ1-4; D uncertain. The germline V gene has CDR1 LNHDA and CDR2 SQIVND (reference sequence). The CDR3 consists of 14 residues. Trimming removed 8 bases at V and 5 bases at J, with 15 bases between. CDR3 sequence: CASGADGRNEKLFF. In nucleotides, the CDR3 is TGTGCCAGTGGCGCGGACGGCCGAAATGAAAAACTGTTTTTT.

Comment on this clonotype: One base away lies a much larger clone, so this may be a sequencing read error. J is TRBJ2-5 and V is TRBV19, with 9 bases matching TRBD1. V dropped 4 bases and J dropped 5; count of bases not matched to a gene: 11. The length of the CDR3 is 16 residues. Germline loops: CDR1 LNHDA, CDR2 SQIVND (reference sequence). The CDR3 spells CASSTGTGKWRETQYF. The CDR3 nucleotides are TGTGCCAGTAGTACAGGGACAGGGAAATGGAGGGAGACCCAGTACTTC. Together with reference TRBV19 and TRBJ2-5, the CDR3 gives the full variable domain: DGGITQSPKYLFRKEGQNVTLSCEQNLNHDAMYWYRQDPGQGLRLIYYSQIVNDFQKGDIAEGYSVSREKKESFPLTVTSAQKNPTAFYLCASSTGTGKWRETQYFGPGTRLLVL.

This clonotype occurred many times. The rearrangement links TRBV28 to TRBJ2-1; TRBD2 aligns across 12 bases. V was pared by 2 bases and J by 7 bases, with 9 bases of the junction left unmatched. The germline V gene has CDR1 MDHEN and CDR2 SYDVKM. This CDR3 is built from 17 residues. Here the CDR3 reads CASSLPRLAGVGNEQFF. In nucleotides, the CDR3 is TGTGCCAGCAGTTTACCGCGACTAGCGGGGGTTGGGAATGAGCAGTTCTTC.

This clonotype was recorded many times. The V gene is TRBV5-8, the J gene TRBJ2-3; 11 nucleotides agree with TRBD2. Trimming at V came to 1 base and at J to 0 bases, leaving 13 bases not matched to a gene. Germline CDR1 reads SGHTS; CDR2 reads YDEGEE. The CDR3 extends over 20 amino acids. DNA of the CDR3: TGTGCCAGCAGCTTGAAGGGACTAGCGGAACCACCTCTTAGCACAGATACGCAGTATTTT. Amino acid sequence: CASSLKGLAEPPLSTDTQYF.

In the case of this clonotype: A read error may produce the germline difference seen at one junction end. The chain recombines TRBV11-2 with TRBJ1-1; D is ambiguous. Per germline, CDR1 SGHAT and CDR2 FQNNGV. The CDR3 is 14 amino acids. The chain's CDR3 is CANSLDTGHTEAFF. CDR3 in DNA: TGTGCCAACAGCTTAGATACGGGTCACACTGAAGCTTTCTTT.

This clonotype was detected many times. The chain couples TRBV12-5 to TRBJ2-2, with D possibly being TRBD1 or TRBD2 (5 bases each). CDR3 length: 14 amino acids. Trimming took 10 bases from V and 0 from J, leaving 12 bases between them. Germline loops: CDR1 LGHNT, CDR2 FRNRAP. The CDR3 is CATRGPANTGELFF. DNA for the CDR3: TGTGCTACCCGGGGACCTGCGAACACCGGGGAGCTGTTTTTT. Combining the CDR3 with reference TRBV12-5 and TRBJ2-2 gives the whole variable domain DARVTQTPRHKVTEMGQEVTMRCQPILGHNTVFWYRQTMMQGLELLAYFRNRAPLDDSGMPKDRFSAEMPDATLATLKIQPSEPRDSAVYFCATRGPANTGELFFGEGSRLTVL.

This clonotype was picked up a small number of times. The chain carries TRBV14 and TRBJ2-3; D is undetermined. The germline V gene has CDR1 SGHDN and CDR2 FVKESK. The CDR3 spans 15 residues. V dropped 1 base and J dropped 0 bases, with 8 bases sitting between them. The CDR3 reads CASSQASFSTDTQYF. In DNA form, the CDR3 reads TGTGCCAGCAGCCAAGCTTCATTTAGCACAGATACGCAGTATTTT. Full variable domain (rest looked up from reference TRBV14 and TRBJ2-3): EAGVTQFPSHSVIEKGQTVTLRCDPISGHDNLYWYRRVMGKEIKFLLHFVKESKQDESGMPNNRFLAERTGGTYSTLKVQPAELEDSGVYFCASSQASFSTDTQYFGPGTRLTVL.

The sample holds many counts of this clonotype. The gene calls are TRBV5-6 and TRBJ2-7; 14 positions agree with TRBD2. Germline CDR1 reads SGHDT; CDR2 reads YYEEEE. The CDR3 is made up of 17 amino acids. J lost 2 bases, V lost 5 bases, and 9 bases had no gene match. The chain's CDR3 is CASRDGLAGGRPYEQYF. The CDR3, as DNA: TGTGCCAGCAGAGATGGACTAGCGGGGGGCCGGCCCTACGAGCAGTACTTC.

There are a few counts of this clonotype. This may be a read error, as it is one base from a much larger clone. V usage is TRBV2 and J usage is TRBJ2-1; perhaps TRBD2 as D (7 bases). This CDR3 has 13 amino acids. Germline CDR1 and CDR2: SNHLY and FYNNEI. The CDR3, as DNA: TGTGCCGCGGCCTCGGGGGGCCCCAATGAGCAGTCCTTC. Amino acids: CAAASGGPNEQSF.